This TCR beta chain was sequenced during a study of memory CD4+ T cells and cytomegalovirus serostatus. Study background: Of the healthy Belgian adults, eight or nine were CMV seropositive and 20 to 30 seronegative. Findings and limits, study-wide: Each of 55 to 80 CMV-associated TCRbeta sequences occurred in one to five individuals.

Profiled with immunoSEQ multiplex PCR; TCRdb holds only in-frame clones, not every one. In the table there are about 73,000 clones, just under 80% of which are singletons. Trimming cost V 5 bases and J 7 bases, with 17 bases left between them. Germline assignment: CDR1 LNHDA and CDR2 SQIVND (reference sequence). CDR3 size: 14 residues. Regarding this clone: The target antigen is unknown.

The sort gate was single viable CD3+CD4+CD8-CD45RO+ cells for memory CD4+ T cells. This chain joins TRBV19 and TRBJ1-1; D might be TRBD1 (6 bases). This sequence originates from an adult in good health and CMV-seropositive. Sequencing was done on a sample of memory CD4+ T cells from blood. The CDR3 loop is CASSAGTFRGEAFF. CDR3 DNA: TGTGCCAGTAGTGCTGGCACCTTCAGGGGTGAAGCTTTCTTT. The full variable domain, with the rest looked up from reference TRBV19 and TRBJ1-1, is DGGITQSPKYLFRKEGQNVTLSCEQNLNHDAMYWYRQDPGQGLRLIYYSQIVNDFQKGDIAEGYSVSREKKESFPLTVTSAQKNPTAFYLCASSAGTFRGEAFFGQGTRLTVV.